The 22 T cell receptor beta chains below come from one sample, sequenced in a study of blood T cell repertoires in COVID-19. Sequencing used immunoSEQ multiplex PCR; TCRdb keeps in-frame clones, though not all of them. The sample contains about 250,000 clones, around 83% of which appear only once. Sample: peripheral blood. Receptors originate from a man older than 75 with acute or convalescent COVID-19.

CDR3 nucleotide sequence: TGTGCCAGCAGCTTAGGGTCCCCGGGAAGCAATCAGCCCCAGCATTTT. This encodes CASSLGSPGSNQPQHF. The V call is TRBV7-6, the J call TRBJ1-5; the D is unclear. This CDR3 has 16 amino acids. From germline, CDR1 is SGHVS and CDR2 FNYEAQ. Trimming took 1 base from V and 1 from J, leaving 11 bases between them.

The rearrangement links TRBV30 to TRBJ2-7; TRBD2 is a possible D gene (6 bases). Trimming removed 2 bases from V and 7 bases from J, with 15 bases in between. The germline V gene has CDR1 GTSNPN and CDR2 SVGIG (reference sequence). The CDR3 totals 13 residues. The CDR3 spells CAWSRNSGGEQYF. The CDR3 coding sequence is TGTGCCTGGAGTCGTAACTCCGGAGGGGAGCAGTACTTC. Looking up the rest from reference TRBV30 and TRBJ2-7 gives the full variable domain: SQTIHQWPATLVQPVGSPLSLECTVEGTSNPNLYWYRQAAGRGLQLLFYSVGIGQISSEVPQNLSASRPQDRQFILSSKKLLLSDSGFYLCAWSRNSGGEQYFGPGTRLTVT.

This chain connects TRBV3-1 (or the pseudogene TRBV3-2) to TRBJ1-2, with 9 bases fitting TRBD1. CDR1 LGHDT and CDR2 YNNKEL come from the germline V gene (reference sequence). This CDR3 has 15 residues. Trimming at V came to 4 bases and at J to 2 bases, leaving 5 bases not matched to a gene. The CDR3 sequence is CASSLRDRANYGYTF. The CDR3 region has the DNA TGTGCCAGCAGCCTCCGGGACAGGGCCAACTATGGCTACACCTTC.

This clone counts as medium-sized. CDR3 sequence (DNA): TGTGCCAGCTCACCAGAGGACAGGATTATCTCTGGGGCCAACGTCCTGACTTTC. Translating gives CASSPEDRIISGANVLTF. The chain combines TRBV18 with TRBJ2-6, with 7 bases matching TRBD1. From germline, CDR1 is KGHSH and CDR2 LQKENI. V lost 2 bases, J lost 0 bases, and 7 bases stayed unmatched. The CDR3 contains 18 residues.

The chain uses TRBV5-1 and TRBJ2-5; 8 bases align to TRBD1. The CDR3 totals 15 residues. V shed 3 bases, J shed 4 bases, and the junction held 8 bases outside the gene matches. Per the germline V gene, CDR1 is SGHRS and CDR2 is YFSETQ. CDR3 DNA sequence: TGCGCCAGCAGCTCGACAGGGGCAGGGGCAGAGACCCAGTACTTC. It encodes CASSSTGAGAETQYF.

This chain uses TRBV24-1 with TRBJ2-3; 8 bases agree with TRBD1. The CDR3 covers 13 residues. J lost 0 bases, V lost 9 bases, and 1 base had no gene match. CDR1 is KGHDR, CDR2 SFDVKD, per germline. CDR3 amino acids: CATGTGSTDTQYF. CDR3 coding DNA: TGTGCCACCGGGACAGGTAGCACAGATACGCAGTATTTT.

The rearrangement uses TRBV28 and TRBJ2-2; 8 bases agree with TRBD2. CDR3 length: 15 residues. The V gene's germline CDR1 is MDHEN and CDR2 SYDVKM. The J segment lost 5 bases and the V segment lost 2 bases, leaving 4 bases of the junction unmatched. CDR3 region: CASSLMRGGTGELFF. Written as DNA, the CDR3 is TGTGCCAGCAGTTTAATGCGCGGGGGGACCGGGGAGCTGTTTTTT.

The V and J genes are TRBV2 and TRBJ1-2, with 11 bases lining up with TRBD1. The CDR3 consists of 16 residues. Germline-derived CDR1 and CDR2 are SNHLY and FYNNEI. V shed 5 bases, J shed 4 bases, and the junction held 9 bases outside the gene matches. The CDR3 is CASSTGQGARGYGYTF. In nucleotides, the CDR3 is TGTGCCAGCAGTACCGGACAGGGGGCCAGGGGCTATGGCTACACCTTC.

V is TRBV10-2 and J is TRBJ1-5; TRBD1 matches at 8 bases. V trimming: 6 bases; J trimming: 5 bases; junction bases outside the gene matches: 6. CDR1 and CDR2 from the germline V gene are WSHSY and SAAADI. The CDR3 totals 14 residues. CDR3 sequence reads: CASSDDRGDQPQHF. The CDR3, as DNA: TGCGCCAGCAGCGACGACAGGGGTGATCAGCCCCAGCATTTT.

V usage is TRBV29-1 and J usage is TRBJ2-7; 9 bases match TRBD1. Germline CDR1 and CDR2: SQVTM and ANQGSEA. CDR3 size: 15 residues. Germline trimming cut 0 bases from V and 7 bases from J; bases unmatched to any gene: 10. DNA of the CDR3: TGCAGCGTTGAAGATTCACAGGGGGCGCCGGGGGAGCAGTACTTC. It is translated as CSVEDSQGAPGEQYF.

The rearrangement links TRBV25-1 to TRBJ1-4; a weak D match, TRBD1 (5 bases). The CDR3 is made up of 13 amino acids. Germline lookup yields CDR1 MGHDK and CDR2 SYGVNS. V lost 6 bases and J lost 5, with 10 bases in between. In DNA, the CDR3 is TGTGCCAGCAGCCAGGGATCAAATGAAAAACTGTTTTTT. Translated: CASSQGSNEKLFF.

This clone appeared a single time. This chain connects TRBV19 to TRBJ2-7, with 8 bases aligning to TRBD1. This CDR3 has 15 amino acids. Germline assignment: CDR1 LNHDA and CDR2 SQIVND (reference sequence). The ends lost 5 bases at V and 0 bases at J; junction bases unmatched: 6. This CDR3 reads CASSPTGQVSYEQYF. CDR3 nucleotides: TGTGCCAGTAGTCCCACGGGACAGGTCTCCTACGAGCAGTACTTC.

This sequence joins TRBV19 and TRBJ2-3; 8 bases are a match to TRBD2. With V trimmed by 6 bases and J by 8 bases, 19 bases remained unmatched. CDR1 is LNHDA, CDR2 SQIVND, per germline (reference sequence). This CDR3 is built from 17 residues. The CDR3, as DNA: TGTGCCAGTAGCTTCCGGAGGGGGGAGCGGGGGACCGTTACGCAGTATTTT. Residues: CASSFRRGERGTVTQYF.

The CDR3 spells CASRSAGPTRGDTQYF. DNA for the CDR3: TGTGCCAGTAGATCAGCGGGACCCACCAGAGGAGATACGCAGTATTTT. The genes are TRBV19 and TRBJ2-3; 7 bases are shared with TRBD2. V gave up 6 bases and J gave up 5 bases; unmatched junction bases: 14. The CDR3 is 16 amino acids. The germline gives CDR1 LNHDA, CDR2 SQIVND (reference sequence). Variable domain in full (rest from reference TRBV19 and TRBJ2-3): DGGITQSPKYLFRKEGQNVTLSCEQNLNHDAMYWYRQDPGQGLRLIYYSQIVNDFQKGDIAEGYSVSREKKESFPLTVTSAQKNPTAFYLCASRSAGPTRGDTQYFGPGTRLTVL.

V gene TRBV12-3 or TRBV12-4 combines with J gene TRBJ2-7, with D possibly being TRBD1 (6 bases). Trimming left V 4 bases short and J 3 bases short, with 10 bases between. CDR3 length equals 13 residues. CDR3 DNA sequence: TGTGCCAGCAGTTCCCAACAGGGCTACGAGCAGTACTTC. Translation gives CASSSQQGYEQYF.

The CDR3 nucleotides read TGTGCCAGCAGGTTTAGGACAGGGCGAGAGACCCAGTACTTC. Its protein product is CASRFRTGRETQYF. The chain uses TRBV2 and TRBJ2-5, with 8 bases aligning to TRBD1. The CDR3 has 14 amino acids. Trimming removed 6 bases from V and 4 bases from J; junction bases left unmatched: 7. Germline CDR1 is SNHLY and CDR2 is FYNNEI.

The genes are TRBV15 and TRBJ1-4; 10 bases agree with TRBD1. This CDR3 comprises 18 residues. V lost 5 bases, J lost 3 bases, and 12 bases stayed unmatched. Germline V lookup: CDR1 LNHNV, CDR2 YYDKDF (reference sequence). The CDR3 sequence is CATSGGLGTGDANEKLFF. As DNA, the CDR3 is TGTGCCACCAGCGGCGGTCTGGGGACAGGGGATGCTAATGAAAAACTGTTTTTT.

This clone came up once. This chain links TRBV4-1 with TRBJ1-2, with D perhaps TRBD1 (5 bases). Germline CDR1 is MGHRA and CDR2 is YSYEKL. The CDR3 contains 16 residues. Trimming took off 1 base at V and 3 bases at J, with 15 bases between the two ends. The chain's CDR3 is CASSQATTGGDYGYTF. DNA for the CDR3: TGCGCCAGCAGCCAAGCGACAACAGGAGGGGACTATGGCTACACCTTC.

A single count supports this clone. The J gene is TRBJ1-2, the V gene TRBV4-1; D gene unclear. Trimming removed 1 base at V and 3 bases at J, with 21 bases between. The CDR3 totals 18 residues. CDR1 is MGHRA, CDR2 YSYEKL, per germline. The DNA for the CDR3 is TGCGCCAGCAGCCAAGGAACGATTTTCAGCTCCCGGGACTATGGCTACACCTTC. Amino acids: CASSQGTIFSSRDYGYTF.

This sequence joins TRBV2 and TRBJ2-5; D unresolved. With 6 bases removed from V and 2 bases from J, the gap between germline ends came to 4 bases. CDR1 and CDR2 (germline): SNHLY, FYNNEI. The CDR3 is 11 amino acids. As DNA, the CDR3 is TGTGCCAGCAGGACTCAAGAGACCCAGTACTTC. Amino acids: CASRTQETQYF.

This chain links TRBV5-1 with TRBJ2-7; 9 bases are shared with TRBD1. From germline, CDR1 is SGHRS and CDR2 YFSETQ. The CDR3 loop spans 14 amino acids. J gave up 4 bases and V 6 bases, and 8 bases lay outside the gene matches. CDR3 nucleotides: TGCGCCAGCACCCAAGGACAGGGGCCATACGAGCAGTACTTC. It is translated as CASTQGQGPYEQYF.

CDR3 sequence (DNA): TGCGCCAGCAGCTTGGCTCGTAACTCCTACAATGAGCAGTTCTTC. This encodes CASSLARNSYNEQFF. The V call is TRBV5-1, the J call TRBJ2-1; D not resolved. CDR1 and CDR2 (germline): SGHRS, YFSETQ. The V and J ends lost 0 bases and 0 bases respectively, with 7 bases between them. The CDR3 has 15 amino acids.